Listed below are T cell receptor beta chains from one sample, sequenced in a study of radiation and T cells in renal cell carcinoma. The method was immunoSEQ multiplex PCR; TCRdb's version includes in-frame clones alone and lacks a portion of them. The sample lists about 8,100 clones, approximately 58% occurring once. The source material was tumor tissue, sampled from a patient whose treatment was nephrectomy without radiotherapy. These receptors were taken from a man aged 60 to 75 with renal cell carcinoma. CDR3s include the opening cysteine and the closing phenylalanine or tryptophan. A D gene is named only where the DNA matches it firmly. The listing skips clone size in some rows; elsewhere it reads once, few, many or a size class.

>few|TRBJ1-1|NA|TRBV5-4
TGTGCCAGCAGCTTCGGGGGGTTGAGCACTGAAGCTTTCTTT
CASSFGGLSTEAFF
>NA|TRBJ2-1|TRBD1|TRBV19
TGTGCCAGTAATTTCGGACAGGGGGCTGGTGAGCAGTTCTTC
CASNFGQGAGEQFF
>NA|TRBJ2-7|NA|TRBV2
TGTGCCAGCAGTGAGGCTTACGAGCAGTACTTC
CASSEAYEQYF
>NA|TRBJ2-5|NA|TRBV19
TGTGCCAGTAGTATGGCCCAAGAGACCCAGTACTTC
CASSMAQETQYF
>NA|TRBJ1-2|NA|TRBV4-2
TGTGCCAGCAGCCAAGATCGATTGGCAGGGAGCTACTATGGCTACACCTTC
CASSQDRLAGSYYGYTF
>NA|TRBJ1-1|TRBD1|TRBV9
TGTGCCAGCAGCGTAGGCCCAGGGGGCACTGAAGCTTTCTTT
CASSVGPGGTEAFF
>NA|TRBJ1-4|NA|TRBV4-3
TGCGCCAGCAGCCTGGAGGGAAATGAAAAACTGTTTTTT
CASSLEGNEKLFF
>NA|TRBJ2-1|TRBD2|TRBV4-2
TGTGCCAGCAGCCAGCCTCAGCGGGGCCCCTGGAATGAGCAGTTCTTC
CASSQPQRGPWNEQFF
>NA|TRBJ2-1|NA|TRBV5-6
TGTGCCAGCAGCTTGTCGGCTAGCCAAAAGGGGCAGTTCTTC
CASSLSASQKGQFF
>NA|TRBJ2-2|TRBD1|TRBV7-3
TGTGCCAGCAGCGCTCGGGACAGGGGGCTCCTACTGAACACCGGGGAGCTGTTTTTT
CASSARDRGLLLNTGELFF
>NA|TRBJ2-7|TRBD2|TRBV7-2
TGTGCCAGCAGCTTGACTAGCGGGAGTTACGAGCAGTACTTC
CASSLTSGSYEQYF
>few|TRBJ2-2|TRBD1|TRBV7-9
TGTGCCAGCAGCACTTCCAGGGGGAAAGCCGGGGAGCTGTTTTTT
CASSTSRGKAGELFF
>NA|TRBJ1-2|NA|TRBV25-1
TGTGCCAGCAGTAAGACAGGTCCGCCTAACTATGGCCACACCTTC
CASSKTGPPNYGHTF
>NA|TRBJ1-2|NA|TRBV6-1
TGTGCCAGCAGTGGCGACGGTGGTTACTATGGCTACACCTTC
CASSGDGGYYGYTF
>NA|TRBJ2-7|NA|TRBV11-3
TGTGCCAGCAGCCCCCGCCGGGGCAGCTCCTACGAGCAGTACTTC
CASSPRRGSSYEQYF
>NA|TRBJ2-7|NA|TRBV6-6
TGTGCCAGCAGTTACGCAGGGGCCTACGAGCAGTACTTC
CASSYAGAYEQYF
>few|TRBJ2-7|NA|TRBV20-1
TGCAGTGCTCCCGGACACCACGAGCAGTACTTC
CSAPGHHEQYF
>NA|TRBJ1-6|NA|TRBV30
TGTGCCTGGAGTACAGCGTCCTATAATTCACCCCTCCACTTT
CAWSTASYNSPLHF
>NA|TRBJ1-1|NA|TRBV5-1
TGCGCCAGCAGCTTGAGGGAGGGTCGGGAAGCTTTCTTT
CASSLREGREAFF
>NA|TRBJ2-7|TRBD1|TRBV30
TGTGCCTGGAGTTTTCGGACAGGGTTAATAAGCGAGCAGTACTTC
CAWSFRTGLISEQYF
>NA|TRBJ1-5|NA|TRBV9
TGTGCCAGCAGCGTGGGAGGGCCCAATCAGCCCCAGCATTTT
CASSVGGPNQPQHF
>NA|TRBJ2-1|NA|TRBV9
TGTGCCAGCAGCGTAGTCGGGAACTCCTACAATGAGCAGTTCTTC
CASSVVGNSYNEQFF
>few|TRBJ1-1|NA|TRBV30
TGTGCCTGGAGTGTACTTGCTGAAGCTTTCTTT
CAWSVLAEAFF
>NA|TRBJ2-7|TRBD1|TRBV7-2
TGTGCCAGCAGCTCCCGGGACAGGGTTTCCGAGCAGTACTTC
CASSSRDRVSEQYF
>NA|TRBJ2-7|NA|TRBV28
TGTGCCAGCAGTCTTAGGACCACCTACGAGCAGTACTTC
CASSLRTTYEQYF
>NA|TRBJ2-2|NA|TRBV19
TGTGCCAGTAGCCCCAGACAGGCGAACACCGGGGAGCTGTTTTTT
CASSPRQANTGELFF
>few|TRBJ2-5|NA|TRBV16
TGTGCCAGCAGCCGAGGGGAGACCCAGTACTTC
CASSRGETQYF
>NA|TRBJ1-2|NA|TRBV10-1
TGCGCCAGCATAGAGAGGTCAGGCTACACCTTC
CASIERSGYTF
>once|TRBJ2-5|NA|TRBV7-7
TGTGCCAGCTCGGCGCGGAGGGAAGAGACCCAGTACTTC
CASSARREETQYF
>NA|TRBJ1-4|NA|TRBV20-1
TGCAGTGCTAGGGGACCAGAAAAACTGTTTTTT
CSARGPEKLFF
>NA|TRBJ2-5|TRBD2|TRBV29-1
TGCAGCGTTGAGCTAGCGGGAGTCGAGACCCAGTACTTC
CSVELAGVETQYF
>NA|TRBJ2-1|NA|TRBV6-1
TGTGCCAGCACTCTGAATGGGGATGAGCAGTTCTTC
CASTLNGDEQFF
>few|TRBJ2-2|NA|TRBV6-1
TGTGCCAGCAGTGATGGAGAACAACGCGGAACCGGGGAGCTGTTTTTT
CASSDGEQRGTGELFF
>few|TRBJ2-7|TRBD1|TRBV5-5
TGTGCCAGCAGTTTCCGGGACAGGGGGATTGACGAGCAGTACTTC
CASSFRDRGIDEQYF
>NA|TRBJ2-7|NA|TRBV5-1
TGCGCCAGCAGCCCCCAAGCGGGTACACACGAGCAGTACTTC
CASSPQAGTHEQYF
>NA|TRBJ2-1|NA|TRBV5-4
TGTGCCAGCAGCTTGGGCCAGGGTGAATTCAATGAGCAGTTCTTC
CASSLGQGEFNEQFF
>NA|TRBJ2-3|TRBD2|TRBV4-2
TGTGCCAGCAGCCAAGGGGGACCTAGCGGGGCGGCAGATACGCAGTATTTT
CASSQGGPSGAADTQYF
>few|TRBJ2-7|TRBD1|TRBV7-9
TGTGCCAGCAGCCCCCGGGACAGGGGCGACGAGCAGTACTTC
CASSPRDRGDEQYF
>medium-sized|TRBJ2-2|TRBD2|TRBV7-6
TGTGCCAGCAGCTACGTAGCGGGAGAGGGGACCGGGGAGCTGTTTTTT
CASSYVAGEGTGELFF
>few|TRBJ2-1|NA|TRBV29-1
TGCAGCGTTGAAGGCGCAGGAGGCGATGAGCAGTTCTTC
CSVEGAGGDEQFF
>few|TRBJ1-2|NA|TRBV9
TGTGCCAGCAGCGCCGCCCCAGGGTCCCTAGGGTATGGCTACACCTTC
CASSAAPGSLGYGYTF
>few|TRBJ1-2|TRBD1|TRBV5-1
TGCGCCAGCAGCTTGGAGGGACAGCCCTTCTATGGCTACACCTTC
CASSLEGQPFYGYTF
>NA|TRBJ2-1|NA|TRBV7-3
TGTGCCAGCAGCTTAACCCGGACCGTAGACAATGAGCAGTTCTTC
CASSLTRTVDNEQFF
>NA|TRBJ2-2|TRBD2|TRBV30
TGTGCCTGGAGTGTCCGGGGGGGGTCCACCGGGGAGCTGTTTTTT
CAWSVRGGSTGELFF
>NA|TRBJ2-7|NA|TRBV11-2
TGTGCCAGCAGCCTGGGATCCTCCTACGAGCAGTACTTC
CASSLGSSYEQYF
>medium-sized|TRBJ1-1|NA|TRBV19
TGTGCCAGTAGGGTAAATGAGGCCACTGAAGCTTTCTTT
CASRVNEATEAFF